This TCR beta chain appears in the sequencing data of a study of OX40 agonist ivuxolimab in advanced cancers. About the study: Patients were dosed intravenously with ivuxolimab at 0.01 to 10 mg/kg every 2 weeks. Treatment received earlier with anti-PD-1, anti-PD-L1 or anti-CTLA-4 agents was allowed, and 40% had some. The study reported partial responses in three patients: one hepatocellular carcinoma, two cutaneous melanoma.

Clones were read by immunoSEQ multiplex PCR, and TCRdb kept only the in-frame ones, dropping some. The table shows nearly 50,000 clones, with around nine tenths occurring only once. The CDR3 is 15 residues long. V was pared by 5 bases and J by 2 bases, with 13 bases between. Germline values: CDR1 SNHLY, CDR2 FYNNEI. This TCR was recovered from an adult with an advanced solid tumor such as melanoma, head and neck, liver or kidney cancer. The sequenced sample was CD4+ or CD8+ T cells sorted from blood, obtained in a trial of the OX40 agonist ivuxolimab. The chain combines TRBV2 with TRBJ1-5; tentative D call: TRBD1 (5 bases). CDR3: CASSSGRGGNQPQHF. CDR3 sequence (DNA): TGTGCCAGCAGTTCAGGGCGAGGGGGCAATCAGCCCCAGCATTTT.